Included here is one TCR beta chain sequence, with context. This sample stems from a study of cytomegalovirus exposure and HLA in healthy donors. PCR used 60 Vbeta primers and 13 Jbeta primers. The protocol was immunoSEQ multiplex PCR, while the TCRdb copy is restricted to in-frame clones and leaves out a portion. The data hold 140,000 or so clones, with roughly three quarters observed a single time. Per germline, CDR1 SQVTM and CDR2 ANQGSEA. Trimming removed 5 bases at V and 4 bases at J, with 18 bases between. This CDR3 comprises 15 residues. The TCR sequence derives from a female donor in good health and CMV-seronegative. Specimen: PBMCs. The chain combines TRBV29-1 with TRBJ2-1; weak D call: TRBD1 (7 bases). This chain's CDR3 is CSVQGGDRPYNEQFF. The CDR3 DNA reads TGCAGCGTTCAAGGAGGGGACAGACCATACAATGAGCAGTTCTTC.